This T cell receptor beta chain was captured by sequencing in a study of blood T cell repertoires in COVID-19. Overall study context: Italy, Spain and the United States were the sources of the convalescent and acute COVID-19 samples. PBMCs, B-cell-depleted T cells, or T cells were the source of the cDNA or gDNA that made up the material.

Germline lookup yields CDR1 SGHRS and CDR2 YFSETQ. The V gene end was trimmed by 3 bases and the J gene end by 9 bases; junction bases not matched to a gene: 14. This CDR3 is 17 amino acids long. In the original processing: Amplification of reference gene primers was used by the study to estimate nucleated cell counts. Generated by immunoSEQ multiplex PCR, the TCRdb table keeps only in-frame clones and is missing some. Clone size and the V and J calls come from that table; the DNA yielded D and trimming. Altogether 130,000 to 150,000 clones are present, 85% to 90% being singletons, with the ten largest covering approximately 4%.

The sample was peripheral blood. V gene TRBV5-1 combines with J gene TRBJ2-1; TRBD2 matches at 11 bases. The sequence was obtained from a woman in her thirties or forties with acute or convalescent COVID-19. The CDR3 bases are TGCGCCAGCAGCTCCTCGTTAGCGGGAGGGCCGTCGGGTGAGCAGTTCTTC. This sequence encodes CASSSSLAGGPSGEQFF.